These 27 T cell receptor beta chains came from one sample sequenced in a study of cytomegalovirus exposure and HLA in healthy donors. Primers included in the PCR were 60 Vbeta and 13 Jbeta primers. Clones were sequenced by immunoSEQ multiplex PCR, and TCRdb holds only the in-frame ones, with some missing. The sample shows tens of thousands of clones, around 70% of them seen only once. The sample was PBMCs. Receptors originate from a woman in her twenties or thirties in good health and CMV-seronegative.

The chain recombines TRBV19 with TRBJ1-5, with 7 bases identical to TRBD1. Germline V lookup: CDR1 LNHDA, CDR2 SQIVND (reference sequence). The V segment lost 5 bases and the J segment 11 bases; nucleotides outside the gene matches: 9. The CDR3 spans 13 residues. In nucleotides, the CDR3 is TGTGCCAGTAGTCCCTACCTCGGACAGGCCCAGCATTTT. It is translated as CASSPYLGQAQHF.

CDR3 in amino acids: CASSLESAGLNTEAFF. CDR3 nucleotide sequence: TGTGCCAGCAGCTTAGAATCGGCAGGGTTGAACACTGAAGCTTTCTTT. V gene TRBV7-6 combines with J gene TRBJ1-1, with a possible D match to TRBD1 (5 bases). The length of the CDR3 is 16 residues. The V end was cut by 1 base, the J end by 0 bases, with 12 bases between. Germline V CDR1 and CDR2: SGHVS, FNYEAQ.

The chain employs TRBV25-1 and TRBJ2-7; 8 nucleotides agree with TRBD1. The CDR3 is 16 residues long. J was trimmed by 0 bases and V by 1 base; bases with no gene match: 5. Germline V gene data show CDR1 as MGHDK and CDR2 as SYGVNS. CDR3 loop: CASSELGQALSYEQYF. DNA for the CDR3: TGTGCCAGCAGTGAATTGGGACAGGCCCTCTCCTACGAGCAGTACTTC.

This clone was recorded a few times. The chain has TRBV25-1 and TRBJ2-3; TRBD2 matches 14 bases. Germline assignment: CDR1 MGHDK and CDR2 SYGVNS. V lost 7 bases and J lost 5; bases outside the gene matches: 8. This CDR3 comprises 16 residues. CDR3 amino acids: CASTGTSGGGGDTQYF. In nucleotides, the CDR3 is TGTGCCAGCACCGGGACTAGCGGGGGCGGTGGAGATACGCAGTATTTT.

The chain employs TRBV28 and TRBJ1-2; tentative D call: TRBD1 (6 bases). V was shortened by 6 bases and J by 4 bases, with 18 bases between the two germline ends. The germline CDR1 and CDR2 sequences are MDHEN and SYDVKM. The CDR3 is 15 residues long. The CDR3 region has the DNA TGTGCCAGCAGGGGAGGGGGTTCCGGACCCTATGGCTACACCTTC. Translation gives CASRGGGSGPYGYTF.

The rearrangement joins TRBV4-2 to TRBJ1-5; 10 nucleotides line up with TRBD1. With 2 bases clipped from V and 5 bases from J, the junction kept 6 bases outside the gene matches. The CDR3 is 16 amino acids. The germline V gene has CDR1 LGHNA and CDR2 YNFKEQ. The CDR3 nucleotides read TGTGCCAGCAGCCAATACCCGACAGGGGGCTATCAGCCCCAGCATTTT. This translates into CASSQYPTGGYQPQHF.

The V call is TRBV25-1, the J call TRBJ1-3; 7 positions match TRBD1. This CDR3 comprises 13 residues. Unmatched junction bases numbered 5, after V lost 8 bases and J lost 4 bases. From germline, CDR1 is MGHDK and CDR2 SYGVNS. The CDR3: CASETGAGNTIYF. The CDR3, as DNA: TGTGCCAGCGAAACAGGGGCCGGAAACACCATATATTTT.

CDR3 protein: CASSYQGFNTGELFF. Here the CDR3 DNA reads TGTGCCAGCAGTTATCAGGGGTTCAACACCGGGGAGCTGTTTTTT. This rearrangement joins TRBV6-5 to TRBJ2-2; D is perhaps TRBD1 (6 bases). Trimming stripped 3 bases from V and 2 bases from J, with 10 bases between. CDR3 length equals 15 residues. Germline CDR1 is MNHEY and CDR2 is SVGAGI.

V usage is TRBV18 and J usage is TRBJ1-5; no reliable D call. The germline V gene encodes CDR1 KGHSH and CDR2 LQKENI. Trimming removed 4 bases at V and 0 bases at J, with 16 bases between. The CDR3 length is 17 residues. The CDR3 is CASSRIGRQYSNQPQHF. Here the CDR3 DNA reads TGTGCCAGCTCACGGATCGGCAGACAATATAGCAATCAGCCCCAGCATTTT.

The gene calls are TRBV4-1 and TRBJ1-2, with D perhaps TRBD1 (5 bases). This CDR3 is built from 15 residues. V lost 0 bases and J 5 bases, leaving 13 bases between the germline ends. Germline V gene sequence: CDR1 MGHRA, CDR2 YSYEKL. The CDR3 nucleotides read TGCGCCAGCAGCCAAGATTACAGGCCCCTATATGGCTACACCTTC. It specifies CASSQDYRPLYGYTF.

The chain recombines TRBV7-9 with TRBJ1-2; possibly TRBD1 for D (6 bases). The CDR3 runs 16 residues. CDR1 is SEHNR and CDR2 is FQNEAQ in the germline V gene (reference sequence). V lost 1 base, J lost 8 bases, and 20 bases lay in between. The CDR3 loop is CASSLGIQGVVSGYTF. As DNA, the CDR3 is TGTGCCAGCAGCTTAGGTATACAGGGAGTGGTCAGCGGCTACACCTTC.

The sample holds one count of this clone. This CDR3 reads CASSFNRGSTGELFF. The CDR3 DNA sequence: TGTGCCAGCAGCTTTAACAGGGGGTCGACCGGGGAGCTGTTTTTT. The chain links TRBV7-3 to TRBJ2-2; the match to TRBD1 covers 8 bases. The CDR3 extends over 15 amino acids. CDR1 is SGHTA, CDR2 FQGTGA, per germline. Trimming cost V 3 bases and J 5 bases; bases outside gene matches: 5. The whole variable domain, remainder taken from reference TRBV7-3 and TRBJ2-2, is GAGVSQTPSNKVTEKGKYVELRCDPISGHTALYWYRQSLGQGPEFLIYFQGTGAADDSGLPNDRFFAVRPEGSVSTLKIQRTERGDSAVYLCASSFNRGSTGELFFGEGSRLTVL.

This sequence joins TRBV9 and TRBJ2-7, with TRBD2 as a possible D gene (5 bases). Germline values: CDR1 SGDLS, CDR2 YYNGEE. The CDR3 is 13 amino acids. V was clipped by 0 bases and J by 6 bases, with 10 bases between them. Here the CDR3 reads CASSVVGGGEQYF. In DNA form, the CDR3 reads TGTGCCAGCAGCGTAGTGGGTGGAGGCGAGCAGTACTTC.

This chain links TRBV4-1 with TRBJ2-2, with 9 bases identical to TRBD2. Per germline, CDR1 MGHRA and CDR2 YSYEKL. The CDR3 has 15 residues. Trimming at V came to 4 bases and at J to 5 bases, leaving 5 bases not matched to a gene. The CDR3 DNA follows: TGCGCCAGCAGCCGGAGCGGGGGGACTACCGGGGAGCTGTTTTTT. Translated: CASSRSGGTTGELFF.

This clone was observed a single time. The V gene is TRBV7-9, the J gene TRBJ2-3, with 11 bases that match TRBD2. V was pared by 5 bases and J by 4 bases, with 2 bases of the junction left unmatched. Germline CDR1 reads SEHNR; CDR2 reads FQNEAQ (reference sequence). CDR3 size: 14 residues. CDR3 residues: CASSTGLAADTQYF. DNA of the CDR3: TGTGCCAGCAGCACGGGACTAGCGGCAGATACGCAGTATTTT.

A few counts support this clone. The V and J genes are TRBV6-5 and TRBJ1-1; D perhaps matches TRBD1 (6 bases). Trimming removed 2 bases from V and 1 base from J, with 8 bases in between. Per germline, CDR1 MNHEY and CDR2 SVGAGI. The length of the CDR3 is 14 residues. CDR3 in amino acids: CASSYGRGNTEAFF. In nucleotides, the CDR3 is TGTGCCAGCAGTTACGGCAGGGGGAACACTGAAGCTTTCTTT.

The CDR3 here is CASSDSSGGNEQFF. Written as DNA, the CDR3 is TGTGCCAGCAGTGACTCTAGCGGGGGGAATGAGCAGTTCTTC. The V call is TRBV6-4, the J call TRBJ2-1; TRBD2 matches 10 bases. The germline CDR1 and CDR2 sequences are MRHNA and SNTAGT. V shed 0 bases, J shed 7 bases, and the junction held 0 bases outside the gene matches. The CDR3 spans 14 residues.

A single count supports this clone. The chain joins TRBV5-1 to TRBJ2-1; TRBD1 aligns across 8 bases. Germline V gene sequence: CDR1 SGHRS, CDR2 YFSETQ. The V and J ends lost 0 bases and 4 bases, in that order; junction bases with no gene match: 0. This CDR3 has 14 residues. The CDR3 region is CASSLGQGYNEQFF. The CDR3 DNA is TGCGCCAGCAGCTTGGGACAGGGGTACAATGAGCAGTTCTTC.

This rearrangement joins TRBV28 to TRBJ1-6; 9 bases fit TRBD1. CDR1 is MDHEN and CDR2 is SYDVKM in the germline V gene. The CDR3 is made up of 16 amino acids. Trimming took 2 bases from V and 7 from J; bases not matched to a gene: 6. The CDR3 loop is CASSLLTGTGNSPLHF. For the CDR3, the DNA is TGTGCCAGCAGTTTACTTACCGGGACAGGGAATTCACCCCTCCACTTT.

This clone was detected a few times. V is TRBV11-2 and J is TRBJ1-3, with 8 bases identical to TRBD1. J gave up 1 base and V 3 bases, and 8 bases lay outside the gene matches. The CDR3 runs to 17 residues. Germline values: CDR1 SGHAT, CDR2 FQNNGV. The CDR3 loop is CASSFPLRDRSGNTIYF. CDR3 in DNA: TGTGCCAGCAGCTTCCCTCTCCGGGACAGGTCTGGAAACACCATATATTTT.

This clone was seen once. The chain combines TRBV28 with TRBJ2-7; TRBD2 matches 11 bases. The CDR3 has 16 amino acids. Germline V CDR1 and CDR2: MDHEN, SYDVKM. V was pared by 6 bases and J by 4 bases, with 11 bases of the junction left unmatched. The DNA for the CDR3 is TGTGCCAGCAGGCAACCGAGACTAGCGGGGAGATACGAGCAGTACTTC. Protein product: CASRQPRLAGRYEQYF. The entire variable domain, with the rest obtained from reference TRBV28 and TRBJ2-7, is as follows: DVKVTQSSRYLVKRTGEKVFLECVQDMDHENMFWYRQDPGLGLRLIYFSYDVKMKEKGDIPEGYSVSREKKERFSLILESASTNQTSMYLCASRQPRLAGRYEQYFGPGTRLTVT.

In its sample, this clone was seen once. The J gene is TRBJ1-6, the V gene TRBV4-2; D is possibly TRBD1 (6 bases). The CDR3 length is 16 residues. Germline V gene sequence: CDR1 LGHNA, CDR2 YNFKEQ. Deletions cut 1 base from V and 6 bases from J, with 13 bases between. In DNA, the CDR3 is TGTGCCAGCAGCCAAGGACGTGGGGGCGGTAATTCACCCCTCCACTTT. It encodes CASSQGRGGGNSPLHF.

This sequence joins TRBV7-8 and TRBJ2-1, with TRBD1 identical over 7 bases. J lost 6 bases, V lost 5 bases, and 10 bases had no gene match. The length of the CDR3 is 15 residues. The germline V gene encodes CDR1 SGHVS and CDR2 FQNEAQ. This CDR3 reads CASSADRVGTNEQFF. The DNA of the CDR3 is TGTGCCAGCAGCGCAGACAGGGTGGGGACCAATGAGCAGTTCTTC.

The chain is built from TRBV7-8 and TRBJ2-3; a weak D match, TRBD1 (6 bases). This CDR3 is 15 amino acids long. Germline CDR1 reads SGHVS; CDR2 reads FQNEAQ. V was trimmed by 5 bases and J by 0 bases, leaving 12 bases between them. CDR3 sequence: CASSVTGSSTDTQYF. CDR3 bases: TGTGCCAGCAGCGTAACAGGGTCTAGCACAGATACGCAGTATTTT.

The chain uses TRBV4-3 and TRBJ1-1; D gene ambiguous. The CDR3 spans 15 residues. V lost 0 bases and J lost 0, with 8 bases in between. From germline, CDR1 is LGHNA and CDR2 YSLEER. CDR3 DNA sequence: TGCGCCAGCAGCCAAGATGCGATAATGAACACTGAAGCTTTCTTT. It specifies CASSQDAIMNTEAFF.

This clone appeared a few times. This chain uses TRBV7-8 with TRBJ2-5; D remains ambiguous. There are 13 residues in the CDR3. V was cut by 5 bases and J by 1 base, with 8 bases left in between. The germline gives CDR1 SGHVS, CDR2 FQNEAQ. The CDR3 DNA reads as TGTGCCAGCAGCCCCCCAATCCAAGAGACCCAGTACTTC. This translates into CASSPPIQETQYF.

The chain uses TRBV30 and TRBJ2-7, with D perhaps matching TRBD1 (5 bases). The V end lost 3 bases, the J end lost 7 bases, and 13 bases lay between the germline ends. This CDR3 contains 12 residues. Germline loops: CDR1 GTSNPN, CDR2 SVGIG (reference sequence). Here the CDR3 DNA reads TGTGCCTGGAGCAGACAGAGAGTAGAGCAGTACTTC. It codes for CAWSRQRVEQYF.